The next 5 T cell receptor beta chains were all read from a single sample in a study of cytomegalovirus exposure and HLA in healthy donors. PCR primers comprised 60 Vbeta and 13 Jbeta primers. Here immunoSEQ multiplex PCR was the method, and the copy in TCRdb shows in-frame clones only, minus some. This sample has 140,000 to 150,000 clones, with around 80% found just once. The sequencing sample was made of PBMCs. Receptor source: a woman aged 55-70 years in good health and CMV-seropositive.

The CDR3: CSALTGSGSYEQYF. Here the CDR3 DNA reads TGCAGCGCTCTGACGGGATCGGGCTCCTACGAGCAGTACTTC. V is TRBV29-1 and J is TRBJ2-7; D possibly corresponds to TRBD2 (5 bases). The CDR3 runs 14 residues. V gave up 7 bases and J gave up 0 bases, with 16 bases separating them. Germline values: CDR1 SQVTM, CDR2 ANQGSEA.

The CDR3 here is CASSTSGLASYEQYF. The CDR3 DNA reads as TGTGCCAGCAGTACCTCCGGACTAGCGTCCTACGAGCAGTACTTC. The chain couples TRBV2 to TRBJ2-5; 9 positions agree with TRBD2. The DNA end is more similar to TRBJ2-7, so the J call may be wrong. The CDR3 runs to 15 residues. Germline V gene data show CDR1 as SNHLY and CDR2 as FYNNEI.

This sequence joins TRBV7-3 and TRBJ2-2, with D uncertain. The V and J ends lost 5 bases and 0 bases respectively, with 13 bases between them. The CDR3 covers 16 residues. Germline loops: CDR1 SGHTA, CDR2 FQGTGA. The CDR3 spells CASSPHVSANTGELFF. The CDR3 DNA is TGTGCCAGCAGCCCCCACGTGAGCGCGAACACCGGGGAGCTGTTTTTT.

This sequence joins TRBV7-3 and TRBJ2-3, with a tentative D call TRBD2 (6 bases). This CDR3 contains 14 residues. Germline CDR1 reads SGHTA; CDR2 reads FQGTGA. The V end lost 4 bases, the J end lost 5 bases, and 13 bases lay between the germline ends. The CDR3 DNA is TGTGCCAGCAGCTCAGGAGGGCAGCTAGATACGCAGTATTTT. As protein: CASSSGGQLDTQYF. Variable domain in full (rest from reference TRBV7-3 and TRBJ2-3): GAGVSQTPSNKVTEKGKYVELRCDPISGHTALYWYRQSLGQGPEFLIYFQGTGAADDSGLPNDRFFAVRPEGSVSTLKIQRTERGDSAVYLCASSSGGQLDTQYFGPGTRLTVL.

The chain combines TRBV27 with TRBJ2-7; TRBD1 matches at 7 bases. There are 12 residues in the CDR3. With 6 bases clipped from V and 4 bases from J, the junction kept 3 bases outside the gene matches. Germline loops: CDR1 MNHEY, CDR2 SMNVEV (reference sequence). In DNA, the CDR3 is TGTGCCAGCAGCACGACAGGGTACGAGCAGTACTTC. Protein: CASSTTGYEQYF.